The T cell receptor beta chain under discussion was sequenced for a study of T-cell reconstitution after alpha-beta-depleted transplantation in children. A library of TCRbeta sequences, prepared with unique molecular identifiers, was generated. TCRdb itself ran the PCR reads through MiXCR, one entry per CDR3 protein. The sample includes 450,000 to 550,000 distinct CDR3 sequences, about an eighth seen only once; the top ten take less than 15%. CDR3 length: 17 residues. Germline lookup yields CDR1 DFQATT and CDR2 SNEGSKA (reference sequence). Losses at the gene ends were 5 bases for V and 3 bases for J; bases not matched to a gene: 13.

This material consisted of PBMCs, mostly from graft donor cells, taken 180 days after TCRalphabeta/CD19-depleted stem cell transplant. The sequence was collected from a female patient under 10 years old who had a stem cell transplant for aplastic anemia, so the T cells may come from the graft donor. This chain joins TRBV20-1 and TRBJ2-7; 13 bases match TRBD2. The DNA for the CDR3 is TGCAGTGCTTCTGTTACTAGCGGGAGGGCGCCCAACTACGAGCAGTACTTC. It yields the protein CSASVTSGRAPNYEQYF.